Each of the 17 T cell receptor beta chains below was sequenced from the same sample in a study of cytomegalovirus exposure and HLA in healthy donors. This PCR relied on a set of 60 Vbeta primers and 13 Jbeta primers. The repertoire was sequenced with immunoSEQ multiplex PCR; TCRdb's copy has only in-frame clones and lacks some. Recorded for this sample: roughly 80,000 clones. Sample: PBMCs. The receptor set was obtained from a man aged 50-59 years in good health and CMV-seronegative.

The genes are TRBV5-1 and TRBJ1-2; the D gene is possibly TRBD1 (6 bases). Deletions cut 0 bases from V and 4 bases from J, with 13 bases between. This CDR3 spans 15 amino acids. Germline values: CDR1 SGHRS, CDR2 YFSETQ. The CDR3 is CASSLAPGAIYGYTF. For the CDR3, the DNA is TGCGCCAGCAGCTTGGCCCCAGGGGCGATCTATGGCTACACCTTC.

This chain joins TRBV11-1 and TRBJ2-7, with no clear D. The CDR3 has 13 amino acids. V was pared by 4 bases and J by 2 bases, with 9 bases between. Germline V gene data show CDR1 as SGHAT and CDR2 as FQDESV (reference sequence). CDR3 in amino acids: CASSSSIAYEQYF. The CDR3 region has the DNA TGTGCCAGCAGCTCCTCAATAGCCTACGAGCAGTACTTC.

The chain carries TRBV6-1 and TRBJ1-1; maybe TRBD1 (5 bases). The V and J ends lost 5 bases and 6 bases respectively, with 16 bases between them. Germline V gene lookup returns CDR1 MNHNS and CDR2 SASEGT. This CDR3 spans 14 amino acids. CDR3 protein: CASSSRVFVPEAFF. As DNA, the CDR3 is TGTGCCAGCAGTAGCAGGGTTTTTGTCCCTGAAGCTTTCTTT.

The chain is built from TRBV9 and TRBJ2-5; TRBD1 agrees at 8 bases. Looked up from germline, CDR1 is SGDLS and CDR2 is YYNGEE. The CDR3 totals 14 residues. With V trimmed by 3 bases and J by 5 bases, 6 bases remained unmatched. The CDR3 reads CASSASGGPETQYF. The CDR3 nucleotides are TGTGCCAGCAGCGCGTCAGGGGGCCCGGAGACCCAGTACTTC. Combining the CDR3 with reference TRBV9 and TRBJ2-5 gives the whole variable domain DSGVTQTPKHLITATGQRVTLRCSPRSGDLSVYWYQQSLDQGLQFLIQYYNGEERAKGNILERFSAQQFPDLHSELNLSSLELGDSALYFCASSASGGPETQYFGPGTRLLVL.

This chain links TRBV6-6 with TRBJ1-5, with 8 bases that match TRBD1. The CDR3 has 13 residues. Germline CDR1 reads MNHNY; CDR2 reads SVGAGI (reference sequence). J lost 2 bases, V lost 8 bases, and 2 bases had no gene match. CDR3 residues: CASGQGRNQPQHF. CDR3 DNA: TGTGCCAGCGGACAGGGCCGCAATCAGCCCCAGCATTTT.

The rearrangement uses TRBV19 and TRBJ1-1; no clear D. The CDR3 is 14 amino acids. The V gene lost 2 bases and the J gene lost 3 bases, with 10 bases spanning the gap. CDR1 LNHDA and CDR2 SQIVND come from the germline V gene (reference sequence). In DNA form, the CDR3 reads TGTGCCAGTAGTATAACAAAAGAATACACTGAAGCTTTCTTT. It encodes CASSITKEYTEAFF. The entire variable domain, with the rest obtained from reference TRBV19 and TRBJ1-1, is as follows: DGGITQSPKYLFRKEGQNVTLSCEQNLNHDAMYWYRQDPGQGLRLIYYSQIVNDFQKGDIAEGYSVSREKKESFPLTVTSAQKNPTAFYLCASSITKEYTEAFFGQGTRLTVV.

In DNA form, the CDR3 reads TGTGCCAGCAGCGCTCGGGGGTTTTTGAACACCGGGGAGCTGTTTTTT. Encoded protein: CASSARGFLNTGELFF. V is TRBV11-2 and J is TRBJ2-2; possibly TRBD2 for D (6 bases). V lost 5 bases to trimming and J lost 1 base, with 14 bases between them. CDR3 length equals 16 residues. Germline lookup yields CDR1 SGHAT and CDR2 FQNNGV.

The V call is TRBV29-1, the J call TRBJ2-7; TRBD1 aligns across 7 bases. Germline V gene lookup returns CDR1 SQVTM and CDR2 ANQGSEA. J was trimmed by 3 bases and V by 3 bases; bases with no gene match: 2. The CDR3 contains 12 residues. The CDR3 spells CSVEGQSYEQYF. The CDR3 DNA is TGCAGCGTTGAGGGACAGAGCTACGAGCAGTACTTC.

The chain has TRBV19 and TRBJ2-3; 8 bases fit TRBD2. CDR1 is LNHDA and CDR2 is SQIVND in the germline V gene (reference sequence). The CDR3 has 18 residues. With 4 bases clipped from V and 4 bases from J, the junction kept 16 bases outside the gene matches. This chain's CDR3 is CASSTGGLWSGGSDTQYF. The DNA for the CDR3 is TGTGCCAGTAGTACCGGCGGACTATGGAGCGGGGGTTCAGATACGCAGTATTTT.

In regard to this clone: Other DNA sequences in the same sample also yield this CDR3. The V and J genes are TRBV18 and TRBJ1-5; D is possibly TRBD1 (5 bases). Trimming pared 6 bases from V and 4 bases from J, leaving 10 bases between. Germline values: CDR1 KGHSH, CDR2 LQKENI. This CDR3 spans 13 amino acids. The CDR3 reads CASSRGNNQPQHF. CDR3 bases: TGTGCCAGCTCTAGGGGAAATAATCAGCCCCAGCATTTT.

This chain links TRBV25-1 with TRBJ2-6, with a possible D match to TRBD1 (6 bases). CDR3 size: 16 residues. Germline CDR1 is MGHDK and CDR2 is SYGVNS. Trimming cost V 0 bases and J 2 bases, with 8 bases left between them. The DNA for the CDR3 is TGTGCCAGCAGTGAATATCAGGGGACTGGGGCCAACGTCCTGACTTTC. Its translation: CASSEYQGTGANVLTF.

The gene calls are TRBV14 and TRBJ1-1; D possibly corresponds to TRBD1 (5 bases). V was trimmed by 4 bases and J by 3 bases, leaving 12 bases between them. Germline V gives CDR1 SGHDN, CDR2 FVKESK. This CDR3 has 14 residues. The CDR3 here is CASSLRDGDTEAFF. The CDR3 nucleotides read TGTGCCAGCAGCCTCAGGGATGGAGACACTGAAGCTTTCTTT.

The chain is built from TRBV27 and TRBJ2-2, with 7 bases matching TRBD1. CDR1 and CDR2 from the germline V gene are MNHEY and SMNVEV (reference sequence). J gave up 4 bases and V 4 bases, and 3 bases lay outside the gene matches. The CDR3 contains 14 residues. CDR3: CASSSGGVTGELFF. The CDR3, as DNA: TGTGCCAGCAGTTCAGGGGGTGTCACCGGGGAGCTGTTTTTT.

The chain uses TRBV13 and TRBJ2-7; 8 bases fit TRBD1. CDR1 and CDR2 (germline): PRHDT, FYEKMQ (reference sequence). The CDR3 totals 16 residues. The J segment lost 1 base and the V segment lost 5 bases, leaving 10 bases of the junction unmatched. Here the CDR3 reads CASSTGRGRRSYEQYF. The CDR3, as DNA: TGTGCCAGCAGCACAGGCAGGGGGCGCAGGTCCTACGAGCAGTACTTC.

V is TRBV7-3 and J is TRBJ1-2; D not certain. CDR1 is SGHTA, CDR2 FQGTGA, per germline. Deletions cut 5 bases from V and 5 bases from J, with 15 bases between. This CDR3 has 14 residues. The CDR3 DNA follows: TGTGCCAGCAGCCAAAGTCCGGGTCCTTATGGCTACACCTTC. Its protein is CASSQSPGPYGYTF.

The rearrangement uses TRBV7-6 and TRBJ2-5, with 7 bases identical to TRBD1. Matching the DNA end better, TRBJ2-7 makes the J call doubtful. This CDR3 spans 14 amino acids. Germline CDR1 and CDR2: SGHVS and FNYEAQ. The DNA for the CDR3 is TGTGCCAGCAGCCCGACAGGGTTGTCCTACGAGCAGTACTTC. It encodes CASSPTGLSYEQYF.

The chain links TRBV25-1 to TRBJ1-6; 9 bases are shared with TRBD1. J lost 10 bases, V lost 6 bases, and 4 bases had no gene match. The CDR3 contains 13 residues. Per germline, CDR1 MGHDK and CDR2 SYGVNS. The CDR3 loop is CASSRDRASPLHF. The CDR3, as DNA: TGTGCCAGCAGCCGGGACAGGGCCTCACCCCTCCACTTT.